Below, 27 T cell receptor beta chains from the same sample are listed, as sequenced in a study of blood T cell repertoires in COVID-19. Sequencing was performed with immunoSEQ multiplex PCR; in TCRdb, only in-frame clones are kept and a portion is missing. The data hold 250,000 or so clones, with roughly 89% observed a single time. The sample comprised peripheral blood. The receptor set was obtained from a woman in her forties who had recovered from COVID-19.

This clone occurred a few times. This chain uses TRBV3-1 (or the pseudogene TRBV3-2) with TRBJ1-2; D remains unclear. Germline CDR1 LGHDT, CDR2 YNNKEL (reference sequence). This CDR3 has 16 amino acids. Trimming took 0 bases from V and 5 from J, leaving 16 bases between them. CDR3 sequence (DNA): TGTGCCAGCAGCCAAGAGGGCTCGGGGAGCCTATATGGCTACACCTTC. Its protein is CASSQEGSGSLYGYTF.

The DNA of the CDR3 is TGTGCCAGCAGCCTGAGACAGGGGTTTAATGAAAAACTGTTTTTT. It is translated as CASSLRQGFNEKLFF. This chain links TRBV28 with TRBJ1-4, with 8 nucleotides matching TRBD1. The CDR3 length is 15 residues. V lost 6 bases and J lost 4; bases outside the gene matches: 7. Germline V CDR1 and CDR2: MDHEN, SYDVKM.

The chain has TRBV7-2 and TRBJ2-3, with TRBD2 matching over 11 bases. CDR3 length equals 17 residues. V lost 5 bases, J lost 5 bases, and 12 bases stayed unmatched. In germline, CDR1 is SGHTA, CDR2 FQGNSA. The CDR3 DNA reads as TGTGCCAGCAGCCCCAGCATTAGCGGGAGGGCCATAGATACGCAGTATTTT. Translating gives CASSPSISGRAIDTQYF.

The chain joins TRBV27 to TRBJ2-1; tentatively, D is TRBD1 (6 bases). V was clipped by 4 bases and J by 11 bases, with 9 bases between them. The CDR3 runs to 11 residues. The germline V gene encodes CDR1 MNHEY and CDR2 SMNVEV (reference sequence). The CDR3 DNA reads as TGTGCCAGCAGTTCGGGACACAAGCAGTTCTTC. Translation: CASSSGHKQFF.

The chain has TRBV27 and TRBJ2-1, with 7 bases aligning to TRBD2. Germline CDR1 MNHEY, CDR2 SMNVEV (reference sequence). The CDR3 has 17 residues. V lost 6 bases to trimming and J lost 4 bases; unmatched junction nucleotides: 15. In DNA, the CDR3 is TGTGCCAGCAGCTTACTAGCGCGTAGAAAAGATTACAATGAGCAGTTCTTC. Its protein is CASSLLARRKDYNEQFF.

The chain joins TRBV19 to TRBJ1-6, with TRBD1 as a possible D gene (6 bases). Per the germline V gene, CDR1 is LNHDA and CDR2 is SQIVND (reference sequence). This CDR3 region has 14 residues. The germline V and J ends were trimmed by 3 bases and 5 bases, with 8 bases remaining between them. This CDR3 is CASSIGQNNSPLHF. The CDR3, as DNA: TGTGCCAGTAGTATCGGACAGAATAATTCACCCCTCCACTTT.

The rearrangement uses TRBV7-2 and TRBJ2-7; TRBD2 matches 15 bases. Losses at the gene ends were 1 base for V and 6 bases for J; bases not matched to a gene: 4. This CDR3 is 16 amino acids long. Germline V gene sequence: CDR1 SGHTA, CDR2 FQGNSA. The chain's CDR3 is CASSLDGTSGGIEQYF. The CDR3 DNA reads TGTGCCAGCAGCTTAGATGGGACTAGCGGGGGGATCGAGCAGTACTTC.

The chain joins TRBV19 to TRBJ2-7, with D unresolved. The CDR3 has 15 amino acids. Between the trimmed V and J ends, which lost 0 bases and 2 bases, there was a span of 11 bases. Germline values: CDR1 LNHDA, CDR2 SQIVND (reference sequence). This CDR3 is CASSIDAGDTYEQYF. CDR3 sequence (DNA): TGTGCCAGTAGTATAGATGCAGGCGATACCTACGAGCAGTACTTC.

The V gene is TRBV6-5, the J gene TRBJ1-3; 7 nucleotides line up with TRBD1. Germline V lookup: CDR1 MNHEY, CDR2 SVGAGI. This CDR3 has 15 amino acids. V gave up 4 bases and J gave up 2 bases; unmatched junction bases: 5. CDR3 loop: CASSFTGVAGNTIYF. As DNA, the CDR3 is TGTGCCAGCAGTTTTACAGGGGTCGCTGGAAACACCATATATTTT.

The chain has TRBV9 and TRBJ1-2; 9 bases are shared with TRBD1. V dropped 3 bases and J dropped 5; count of bases not matched to a gene: 8. The CDR3 spans 15 residues. Germline V gene data show CDR1 as SGDLS and CDR2 as YYNGEE. The CDR3: CASSAGQGLGYGYTF. The CDR3 DNA reads as TGTGCCAGCAGCGCGGGACAGGGTCTCGGGTATGGCTACACCTTC.

As DNA, the CDR3 is TGTGCCAGCAGTCGGACAGGGGGTCGCTACGAGCAGTACTTC. Residues: CASSRTGGRYEQYF. The chain recombines TRBV28 with TRBJ2-7, with 10 bases aligning to TRBD1. The CDR3 has 14 residues. Per germline, CDR1 MDHEN and CDR2 SYDVKM. Germline trimming cut 5 bases from V and 3 bases from J; bases unmatched to any gene: 4.

This rearrangement joins TRBV20-1 to TRBJ2-1, with 8 bases that match TRBD2. The V gene end was trimmed by 3 bases and the J gene end by 0 bases; junction bases not matched to a gene: 4. The CDR3 has 15 residues. CDR1 and CDR2 from the germline V gene are DFQATT and SNEGSKA (reference sequence). In DNA form, the CDR3 reads TGCAGTGCTAGTCCCCTAGCGGGCTCCTACAATGAGCAGTTCTTC. Its protein is CSASPLAGSYNEQFF.

V gene TRBV27 combines with J gene TRBJ2-5; D is possibly TRBD2 (6 bases). V lost 2 bases, J lost 5 bases, and 12 bases lay in between. Germline V gene data show CDR1 as MNHEY and CDR2 as SMNVEV (reference sequence). This CDR3 comprises 14 residues. CDR3 DNA sequence: TGTGCCAGCAGTTTAATAGCGGCATCCGAGACCCAGTACTTC. Translation gives CASSLIAASETQYF.

This chain uses TRBV2 with TRBJ1-4; 11 bases fit TRBD1. The germline V gene has CDR1 SNHLY and CDR2 FYNNEI. Trimming at V came to 7 bases and at J to 9 bases, leaving 4 bases not matched to a gene. The CDR3 loop spans 13 amino acids. The CDR3 protein is CASTGQGGQKLFF. CDR3 DNA: TGTGCCAGCACGGGACAGGGGGGACAAAAACTGTTTTTT.

The chain employs TRBV11-3 and TRBJ2-1, with 12 bases aligning to TRBD2. The junction had 9 bases not matched to a gene; V was cut back by 5 bases and J by 7 bases. Germline V CDR1 and CDR2: SGHNT, YENEEA. The CDR3 covers 16 residues. CDR3 region: CASSQTSTSGRNEQFF. The CDR3 DNA follows: TGTGCCAGCAGCCAGACGAGTACTAGCGGGAGGAATGAGCAGTTCTTC.

The DNA of the CDR3 is TGCGCCAGCAGCCAAGAAGGGGGCGATGAAAAACTGTTTTTT. The encoded protein is CASSQEGGDEKLFF. The chain recombines TRBV4-1 with TRBJ1-4; 7 positions match TRBD1. CDR1 is MGHRA, CDR2 YSYEKL, per germline. The CDR3 loop spans 14 amino acids. With 0 bases clipped from V and 6 bases from J, the junction kept 1 base outside the gene matches.

V usage is TRBV2 and J usage is TRBJ1-1, with D uncertain. V lost 0 bases and J 5 bases, leaving 7 bases between the germline ends. The germline V gene has CDR1 SNHLY and CDR2 FYNNEI. This CDR3 contains 13 residues. CDR3 residues: CASSEAPGTEAFF. The CDR3 DNA sequence: TGTGCCAGCAGTGAAGCGCCGGGGACTGAAGCTTTCTTT. The variable domain in full, completed from reference TRBV2 and TRBJ1-1, reads EPEVTQTPSHQVTQMGQEVILRCVPISNHLYFYWYRQILGQKVEFLVSFYNNEISEKSEIFDDQFSVERPDGSNFTLKIRSTKLEDSAMYFCASSEAPGTEAFFGQGTRLTVV.

CDR3 region: CASSLDAGTGGWDTEAFF. CDR3 nucleotide sequence: TGTGCCAGCAGCTTAGATGCCGGGACAGGGGGTTGGGACACTGAAGCTTTCTTT. The chain has TRBV11-2 and TRBJ1-1; 11 bases are a match to TRBD1. Per the germline V gene, CDR1 is SGHAT and CDR2 is FQNNGV. The CDR3 contains 18 residues. The trim removed 0 bases at V and 3 bases at J, leaving 9 bases unmatched.

This chain links TRBV7-6 with TRBJ2-2, with 10 bases lining up with TRBD1. Germline V gene sequence: CDR1 SGHVS, CDR2 FNYEAQ. This CDR3 has 15 amino acids. The V gene end was trimmed by 5 bases and the J gene end by 4 bases; junction bases not matched to a gene: 4. The CDR3: CASSPGQGSTGELFF. In DNA form, the CDR3 reads TGTGCCAGCAGCCCGGGACAGGGGAGCACCGGGGAGCTGTTTTTT.

The chain uses TRBV2 and TRBJ2-2; no firm D call. The CDR3 totals 12 residues. V lost 6 bases and J 8 bases, leaving 10 bases between the germline ends. Germline V gene lookup returns CDR1 SNHLY and CDR2 FYNNEI. DNA for the CDR3: TGTGCCAGCAGGGTAGCTGGTGGGGAGCTGTTTTTT. It codes for CASRVAGGELFF.

Here the CDR3 reads CASSPRRRSEKLFF. The DNA of the CDR3 is TGTGCCAGCAGTCCCCGCAGGCGCAGTGAAAAACTGTTTTTT. V gene TRBV6-5 combines with J gene TRBJ1-4; D not resolved. V lost 5 bases, J lost 7 bases, and 14 bases lay in between. Germline V gene lookup returns CDR1 MNHEY and CDR2 SVGAGI. The CDR3 extends over 14 amino acids.

The chain is built from TRBV19 and TRBJ2-7; 8 bases are shared with TRBD1. V was pared by 3 bases and J by 6 bases, with 7 bases of the junction left unmatched. Germline CDR1 LNHDA, CDR2 SQIVND (reference sequence). The CDR3 loop spans 14 amino acids. The CDR3: CASSISPGQVEQYF. CDR3 bases: TGTGCCAGTAGTATTAGCCCGGGACAGGTCGAGCAGTACTTC.

This chain uses TRBV28 with TRBJ2-3; 9 bases fit TRBD1. V lost 7 bases, J lost 4 bases, and 9 bases stayed unmatched. CDR3 length: 15 amino acids. Per germline, CDR1 MDHEN and CDR2 SYDVKM. In DNA, the CDR3 is TGTGCCAGCACCGGAGGACAGGGGATTCCAGATACGCAGTATTTT. This sequence encodes CASTGGQGIPDTQYF.

This chain joins TRBV25-1 and TRBJ2-3, with 7 bases fitting TRBD1. Germline V gene data show CDR1 as MGHDK and CDR2 as SYGVNS. The ends lost 2 bases at V and 6 bases at J; junction bases unmatched: 5. The CDR3 is made up of 14 amino acids. CDR3 residues: CASSEDWTGDTQYF. As DNA, the CDR3 is TGTGCCAGCAGTGAAGACTGGACAGGCGATACGCAGTATTTT.

This clone has just one count. This chain links TRBV7-2 with TRBJ2-1; D unclear. Germline V gene data show CDR1 as SGHTA and CDR2 as FQGNSA. The CDR3 runs 14 residues. Trimming cost V 2 bases and J 4 bases, with 9 bases left between them. The CDR3 sequence is CASSLNRGYNEQFF. CDR3 coding DNA: TGTGCCAGCAGCTTAAATCGCGGTTACAATGAGCAGTTCTTC. The complete variable domain, with remaining parts taken from reference TRBV7-2 and TRBJ2-1, reads GAGVSQSPSNKVTEKGKDVELRCDPISGHTALYWYRQSLGQGLEFLIYFQGNSAPDKSGLPSDRFSAERTGGSVSTLTIQRTQQEDSAVYLCASSLNRGYNEQFFGPGTRLTVL.

This chain links TRBV6-2 or TRBV6-3 with TRBJ2-1; D possibly corresponds to TRBD1 (5 bases). This CDR3 spans 17 amino acids. Trimming took off 2 bases at V and 3 bases at J, with 17 bases between the two ends. From germline, CDR1 is MNHEY and CDR2 SVGEGT. The CDR3 sequence: CASSYRPDSGVYNEQFF. The CDR3 nucleotides are TGTGCCAGCAGTTACCGACCCGACAGTGGAGTCTACAATGAGCAGTTCTTC.

V is TRBV28 and J is TRBJ1-2; maybe TRBD1 (6 bases). V was pared by 8 bases and J by 7 bases, with 20 bases between. The CDR3 totals 14 residues. Germline loops: CDR1 MDHEN, CDR2 SYDVKM. CDR3 residues: CASYSPGQGSGYTF. CDR3 DNA: TGTGCCAGCTACTCACCAGGGCAGGGGAGTGGCTACACCTTC.